The 5 T cell receptor beta chains in this list originate from one sample, sequenced in a study of T-cell reconstitution after alpha-beta-depleted transplantation in children. The TCRbeta library incorporated unique molecular identifiers. TCRdb analysed the PCR reads with MiXCR anew, one entry per CDR3 protein. This repertoire shows a few hundred thousand distinct CDR3 sequences, under 9.5% found once; its top ten account for around 6.2%. The source was PBMCs from the stem cell graft donor, collected from the stem cell graft. The source is a human donor who donated a stem cell graft to a child with acute lymphoblastic leukemia.

The J gene is TRBJ2-7, the V gene TRBV5-4; TRBD1 aligns across 7 bases. The CDR3 contains 14 residues. CDR1 is SGHNT, CDR2 YYREEE, per germline (reference sequence). J lost 2 bases, V lost 5 bases, and 7 bases had no gene match. CDR3 coding DNA: TGTGCCAGCAGGTCCCGGGACAGACCCTACGAGCAGTACTTC. Translation gives CASRSRDRPYEQYF.

A few counts support this clonotype. This rearrangement joins TRBV5-1 to TRBJ1-1; maybe TRBD1 (6 bases). This CDR3 comprises 12 residues. Germline CDR1 SGHRS, CDR2 YFSETQ. V lost 4 bases to trimming and J lost 8 bases, with 12 bases between them. As DNA, the CDR3 is TGCGCCAGCAGCACGGGGGGGCGAGAAGCTTTCTTT. This sequence encodes CASSTGGREAFF.

This clonotype came up a few times. The chain carries TRBV12-3 or TRBV12-4 and TRBJ2-1; TRBD1 matches 10 bases. Trimming cost V 6 bases and J 0 bases; bases outside gene matches: 11. The CDR3 is 18 residues long. CDR3 residues: CASRPGQGFLSSYNEQFF. Written as DNA, the CDR3 is TGTGCCAGCAGACCGGGACAGGGGTTCTTGAGCTCCTACAATGAGCAGTTCTTC.

This clonotype was seen only a few times. The chain is built from TRBV10-3 and TRBJ2-1; tentatively, D is TRBD1 (6 bases). The CDR3 length is 15 residues. Germline CDR1 reads ENHRY; CDR2 reads SYGVKD. The V and J ends lost 5 bases and 1 base respectively, with 12 bases between them. CDR3 DNA sequence: TGTGCCATCAGTCCAGGGCAGGGGTCCTACAATGAGCAGTTCTTC. Translating gives CAISPGQGSYNEQFF.

The chain recombines TRBV5-1 with TRBJ2-2, with unresolved D. The CDR3 covers 14 residues. V was cut by 0 bases and J by 7 bases, with 10 bases left in between. In germline, CDR1 is SGHRS, CDR2 YFSETQ. CDR3 in amino acids: CASSLAPPGGELFF. The CDR3 coding sequence is TGCGCCAGCAGCTTGGCGCCCCCAGGCGGGGAGCTGTTTTTT.